This TCR beta chain is drawn from a study of blood T cells in healthy people across ages. This clonotype has a handful of counts. The CDR3 consists of 13 residues. V lost 8 bases, J lost 6 bases, and 13 bases lay in between. From germline, CDR1 is MNHEY and CDR2 SMNVEV (reference sequence). A J-beta primer mix and a sample-barcoded 5' primer were used in a second PCR of about 7 to 12 cycles. TCRdb independently ran MiXCR on the 5' RACE reads; one entry per CDR3 protein. Among 500,000 to 650,000 distinct CDR3 sequences listed, roughly a quarter were seen once. In addition, the sample was reused for a study of T cells of mothers and their children.

The source material was blood. The V call is TRBV27, the J call TRBJ2-2; D perhaps matches TRBD2 (6 bases). The origin of this receptor is a boy aged 2-9 years in good health. CDR3 sequence (DNA): TGTGCCAGCGGCGCTGGGGGGTCCGGGGAGCTGTTTTTT. Its protein product is CASGAGGSGELFF.